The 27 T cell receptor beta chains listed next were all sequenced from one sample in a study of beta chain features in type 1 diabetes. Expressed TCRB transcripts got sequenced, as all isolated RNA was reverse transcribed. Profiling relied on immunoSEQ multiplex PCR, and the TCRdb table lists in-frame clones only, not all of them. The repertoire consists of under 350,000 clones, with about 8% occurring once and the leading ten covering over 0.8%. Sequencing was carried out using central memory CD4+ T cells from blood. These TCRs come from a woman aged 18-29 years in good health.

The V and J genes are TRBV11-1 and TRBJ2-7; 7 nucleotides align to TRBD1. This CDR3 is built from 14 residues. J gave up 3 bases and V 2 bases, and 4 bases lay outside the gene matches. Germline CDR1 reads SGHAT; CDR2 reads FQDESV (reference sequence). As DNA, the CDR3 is TGTGCCAGCAGCTTATGGGACAGAGACTACGAGCAGTACGTC. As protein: CASSLWDRDYEQYV.

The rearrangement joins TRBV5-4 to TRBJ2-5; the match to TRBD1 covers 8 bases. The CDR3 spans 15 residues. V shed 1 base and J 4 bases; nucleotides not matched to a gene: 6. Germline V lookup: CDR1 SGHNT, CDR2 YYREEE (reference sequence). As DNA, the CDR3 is TGTGCCAGCAGCTTGCCCGGACAGGGCCGAGAGACCCAGTACTTC. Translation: CASSLPGQGRETQYF.

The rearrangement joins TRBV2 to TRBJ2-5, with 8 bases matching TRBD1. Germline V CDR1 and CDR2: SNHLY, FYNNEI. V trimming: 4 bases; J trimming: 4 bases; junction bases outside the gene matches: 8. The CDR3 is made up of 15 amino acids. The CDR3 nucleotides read TGTGCCAGCAGTGGGAATCAAGGACAGGGAGAGACCCAGTACTTC. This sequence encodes CASSGNQGQGETQYF. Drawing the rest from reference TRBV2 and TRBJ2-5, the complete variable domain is EPEVTQTPSHQVTQMGQEVILRCVPISNHLYFYWYRQILGQKVEFLVSFYNNEISEKSEIFDDQFSVERPDGSNFTLKIRSTKLEDSAMYFCASSGNQGQGETQYFGPGTRLLVL.

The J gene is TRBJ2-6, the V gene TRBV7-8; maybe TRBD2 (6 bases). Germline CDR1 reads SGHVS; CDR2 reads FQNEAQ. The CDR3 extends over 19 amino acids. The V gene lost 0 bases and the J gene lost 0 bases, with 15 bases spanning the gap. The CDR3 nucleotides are TGTGCCAGCAGCTTAGCCGGGGGTAGCGCATTCTCTGGGGCCAACGTCCTGACTTTC. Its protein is CASSLAGGSAFSGANVLTF.

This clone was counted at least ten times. The CDR3, as DNA: TGTGCCAGCAGCCCCACTAGTTTCCGGGGGAATGAGCAGTTCTTC. Encoded protein: CASSPTSFRGNEQFF. The chain has TRBV14 and TRBJ2-1; maybe TRBD2 (6 bases). The germline V gene has CDR1 SGHDN and CDR2 FVKESK. The CDR3 has 15 residues. With 4 bases removed from V and 7 bases from J, the gap between germline ends came to 17 bases. The entire variable domain, with the rest obtained from reference TRBV14 and TRBJ2-1, is as follows: EAGVTQFPSHSVIEKGQTVTLRCDPISGHDNLYWYRRVMGKEIKFLLHFVKESKQDESGMPNNRFLAERTGGTYSTLKVQPAELEDSGVYFCASSPTSFRGNEQFFGPGTRLTVL.

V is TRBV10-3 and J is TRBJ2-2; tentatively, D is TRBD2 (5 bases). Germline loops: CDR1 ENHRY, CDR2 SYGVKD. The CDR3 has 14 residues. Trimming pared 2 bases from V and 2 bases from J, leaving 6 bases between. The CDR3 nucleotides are TGTGCCATCAGTGAGCCGGGAAACACCGGGGAGCTGTTTTTT. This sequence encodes CAISEPGNTGELFF.

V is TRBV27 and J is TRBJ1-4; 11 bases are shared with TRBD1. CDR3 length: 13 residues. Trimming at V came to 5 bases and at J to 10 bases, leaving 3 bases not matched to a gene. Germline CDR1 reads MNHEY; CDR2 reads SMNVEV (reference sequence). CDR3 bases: TGTGCCAGCAGTAGGGACAGGGGGATAAAACTGTTTTTT. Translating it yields CASSRDRGIKLFF.

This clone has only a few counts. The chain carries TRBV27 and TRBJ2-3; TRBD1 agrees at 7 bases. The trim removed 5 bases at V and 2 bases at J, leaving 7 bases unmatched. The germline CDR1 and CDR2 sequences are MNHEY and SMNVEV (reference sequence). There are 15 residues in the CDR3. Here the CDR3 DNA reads TGTGCCAGCAGTCTACAGGGGATGGACACAGATACGCAGTATTTT. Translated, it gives CASSLQGMDTDTQYF.

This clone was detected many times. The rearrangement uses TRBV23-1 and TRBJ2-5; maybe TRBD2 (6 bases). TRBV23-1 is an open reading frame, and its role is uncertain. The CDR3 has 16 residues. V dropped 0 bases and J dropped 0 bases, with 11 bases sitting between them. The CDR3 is CASSQSVGDYQETQYF. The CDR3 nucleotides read TGCGCCAGCAGTCAATCGGTGGGGGACTACCAAGAGACCCAGTACTTC.

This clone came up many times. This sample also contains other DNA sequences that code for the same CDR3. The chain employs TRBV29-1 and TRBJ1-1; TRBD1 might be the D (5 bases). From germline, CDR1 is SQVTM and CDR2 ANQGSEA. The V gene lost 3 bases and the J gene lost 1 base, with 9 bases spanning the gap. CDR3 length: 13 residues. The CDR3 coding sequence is TGCAGCGTTGAGGGGACGGCGAACACTGAAGCTTTCTTT. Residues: CSVEGTANTEAFF.

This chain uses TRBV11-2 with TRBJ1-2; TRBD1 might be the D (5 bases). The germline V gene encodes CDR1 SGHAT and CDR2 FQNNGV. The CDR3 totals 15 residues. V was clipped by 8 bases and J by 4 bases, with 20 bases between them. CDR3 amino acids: CASALPDPGTYGYTF. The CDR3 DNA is TGTGCCAGCGCCTTACCGGACCCGGGGACCTATGGCTACACCTTC.

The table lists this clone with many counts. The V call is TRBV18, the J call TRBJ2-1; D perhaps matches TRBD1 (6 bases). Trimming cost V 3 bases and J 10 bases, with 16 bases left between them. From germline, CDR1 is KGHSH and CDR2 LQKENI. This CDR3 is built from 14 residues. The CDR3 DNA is TGTGCCAGCTCACCGCTGGACCAGGGGATCGAGCAGTTCTTC. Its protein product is CASSPLDQGIEQFF. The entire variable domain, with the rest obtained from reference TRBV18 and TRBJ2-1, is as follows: NAGVMQNPRHLVRRRGQEARLRCSPMKGHSHVYWYRQLPEEGLKFMVYLQKENIIDESGMPKERFSAEFPKEGPSILRIQQVVRGDSAAYFCASSPLDQGIEQFFGPGTRLTVL.

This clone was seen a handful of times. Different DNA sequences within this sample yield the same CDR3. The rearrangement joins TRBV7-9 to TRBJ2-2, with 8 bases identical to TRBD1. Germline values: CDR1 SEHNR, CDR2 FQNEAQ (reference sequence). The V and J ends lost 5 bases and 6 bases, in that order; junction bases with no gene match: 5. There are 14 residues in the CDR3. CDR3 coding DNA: TGTGCCAGCAGCCCCAGGACAGGGTCCGGGGAGCTGTTTTTT. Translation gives CASSPRTGSGELFF.

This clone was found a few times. CDR3 nucleotides: TGTGCCAGCAGCGGGGCCGGGACAGGGGGATTTGAGAACACTGAAGCTTTCTTT. It yields the protein CASSGAGTGGFENTEAFF. The chain is built from TRBV7-9 and TRBJ1-1; 11 bases align to TRBD1. CDR1 is SEHNR, CDR2 FQNEAQ, per germline (reference sequence). This CDR3 region has 18 residues. The trim removed 5 bases at V and 1 base at J, leaving 12 bases unmatched.

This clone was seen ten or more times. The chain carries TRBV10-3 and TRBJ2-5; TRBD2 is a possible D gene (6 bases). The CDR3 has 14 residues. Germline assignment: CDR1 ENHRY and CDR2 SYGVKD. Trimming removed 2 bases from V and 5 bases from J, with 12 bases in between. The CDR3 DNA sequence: TGTGCCATCAGTGAGCCCGAGGAGGGGGAGACCCAGTACTTC. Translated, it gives CAISEPEEGETQYF.

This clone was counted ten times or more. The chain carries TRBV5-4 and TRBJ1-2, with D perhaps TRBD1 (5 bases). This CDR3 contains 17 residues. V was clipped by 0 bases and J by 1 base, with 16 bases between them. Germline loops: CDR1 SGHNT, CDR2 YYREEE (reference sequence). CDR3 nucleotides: TGTGCCAGCAGCTTGGGACAGCCTCGATCAGTTAACTATGGCTACACCTTC. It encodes CASSLGQPRSVNYGYTF.

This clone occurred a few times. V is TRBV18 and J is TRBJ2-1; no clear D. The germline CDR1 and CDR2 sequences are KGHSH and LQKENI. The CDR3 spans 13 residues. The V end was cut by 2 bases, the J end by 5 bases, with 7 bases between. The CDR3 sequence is CASSPGWNNEQFF. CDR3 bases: TGTGCCAGCTCACCAGGGTGGAACAATGAGCAGTTCTTC.

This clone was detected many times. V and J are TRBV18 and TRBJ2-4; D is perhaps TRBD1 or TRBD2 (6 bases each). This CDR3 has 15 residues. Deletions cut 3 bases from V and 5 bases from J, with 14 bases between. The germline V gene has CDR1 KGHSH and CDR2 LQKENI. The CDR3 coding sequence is TGTGCCAGCTCACCCCGAGGGGGGAGCCAAAACATTCAGTACTTC. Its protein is CASSPRGGSQNIQYF.

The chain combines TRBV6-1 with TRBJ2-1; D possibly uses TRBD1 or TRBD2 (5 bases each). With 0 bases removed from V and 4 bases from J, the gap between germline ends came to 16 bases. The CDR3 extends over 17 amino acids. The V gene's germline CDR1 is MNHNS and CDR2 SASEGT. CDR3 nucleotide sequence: TGTGCCAGCAGTGAAGCGCTTAGGGACCGAAGATACAATGAGCAGTTCTTC. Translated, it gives CASSEALRDRRYNEQFF.

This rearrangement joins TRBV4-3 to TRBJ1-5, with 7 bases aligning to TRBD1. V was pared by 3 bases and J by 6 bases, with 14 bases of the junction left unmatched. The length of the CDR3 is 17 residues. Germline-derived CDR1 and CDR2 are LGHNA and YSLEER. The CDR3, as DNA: TGCGCCAGCAGCCAGGGGATACGACAGGGTCTGATTCAGCCCCAGCATTTT. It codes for CASSQGIRQGLIQPQHF.

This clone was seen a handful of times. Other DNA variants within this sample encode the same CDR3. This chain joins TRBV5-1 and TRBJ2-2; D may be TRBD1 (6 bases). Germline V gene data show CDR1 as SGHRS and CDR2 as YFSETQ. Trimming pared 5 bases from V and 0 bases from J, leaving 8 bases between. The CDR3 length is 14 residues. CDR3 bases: TGCGCCAGCAGTGGACAGACGAACACCGGGGAGCTGTTTTTT. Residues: CASSGQTNTGELFF. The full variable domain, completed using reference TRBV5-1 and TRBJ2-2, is KAGVTQTPRYLIKTRGQQVTLSCSPISGHRSVSWYQQTPGQGLQFLFEYFSETQRNKGNFPGRFSGRQFSNSRSEMNVSTLELGDSALYLCASSGQTNTGELFFGEGSRLTVL.

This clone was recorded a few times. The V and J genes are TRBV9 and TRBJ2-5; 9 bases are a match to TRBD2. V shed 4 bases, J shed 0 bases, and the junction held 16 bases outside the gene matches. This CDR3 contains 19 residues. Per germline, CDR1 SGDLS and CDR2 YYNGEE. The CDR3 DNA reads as TGTGCCAGCAGCCCCCGTCCGGCTAGCGGGGCGCCGTACCAAGAGACCCAGTACTTC. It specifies CASSPRPASGAPYQETQYF.

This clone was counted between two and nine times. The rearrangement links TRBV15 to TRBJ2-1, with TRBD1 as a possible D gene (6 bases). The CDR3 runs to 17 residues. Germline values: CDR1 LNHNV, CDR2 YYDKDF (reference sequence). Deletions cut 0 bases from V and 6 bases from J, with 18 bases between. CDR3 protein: CATSRDQGQGLGNEQFF. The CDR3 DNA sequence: TGTGCCACCAGCAGAGATCAGGGCCAGGGGTTAGGCAATGAGCAGTTCTTC.

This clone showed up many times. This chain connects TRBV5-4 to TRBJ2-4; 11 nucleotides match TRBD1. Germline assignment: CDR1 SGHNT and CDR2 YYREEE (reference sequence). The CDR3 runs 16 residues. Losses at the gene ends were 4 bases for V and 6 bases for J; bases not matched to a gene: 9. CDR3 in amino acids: CASSRNRDRGTNIQYF. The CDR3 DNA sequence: TGTGCCAGCAGCCGGAACCGGGACAGGGGGACAAACATTCAGTACTTC.

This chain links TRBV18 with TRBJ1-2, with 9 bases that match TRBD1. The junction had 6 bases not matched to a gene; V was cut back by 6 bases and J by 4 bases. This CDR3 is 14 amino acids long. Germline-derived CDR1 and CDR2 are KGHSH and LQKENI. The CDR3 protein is CASSPRDRVYGYTF. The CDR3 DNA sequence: TGTGCCAGCTCTCCCCGGGACAGGGTCTATGGCTACACCTTC. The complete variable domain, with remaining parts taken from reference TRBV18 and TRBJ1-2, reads NAGVMQNPRHLVRRRGQEARLRCSPMKGHSHVYWYRQLPEEGLKFMVYLQKENIIDESGMPKERFSAEFPKEGPSILRIQQVVRGDSAAYFCASSPRDRVYGYTFGSGTRLTVV.

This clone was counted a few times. The CDR3 DNA is TGTGCCAGCTCACCTAGCGGGAGACTTGGTGCTGGGGCCAACGTCCTGACTTTC. Translated, it gives CASSPSGRLGAGANVLTF. V gene TRBV18 combines with J gene TRBJ2-6, with 9 nucleotides matching TRBD2. J lost 2 bases, V lost 3 bases, and 8 bases had no gene match. This CDR3 is built from 18 residues. Looked up from germline, CDR1 is KGHSH and CDR2 is LQKENI.

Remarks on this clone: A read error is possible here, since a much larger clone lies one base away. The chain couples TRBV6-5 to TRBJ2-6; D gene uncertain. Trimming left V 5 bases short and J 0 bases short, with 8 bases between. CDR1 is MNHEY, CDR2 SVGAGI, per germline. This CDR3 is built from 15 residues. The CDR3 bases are TGTGCCAGCAGTCGTCACAGCTCTGGGGCCAACGTCCTGACTTTC. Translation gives CASSRHSSGANVLTF.